This TCR beta chain was captured in a study of OX40 agonist ivuxolimab in advanced cancers. TCRdb's copy holds only in-frame clones and misses some; the assay was immunoSEQ multiplex PCR. The repertoire holds some 70,000 clones, with about 80% as singletons. The starting material was CD4+ or CD8+ T cells sorted from blood, obtained in a trial of the OX40 agonist ivuxolimab. The sequence was collected from an adult with an advanced solid tumor such as melanoma, head and neck, liver or kidney cancer.

The chain's CDR3 is CASSPPGRGPSYEQYF. The CDR3 bases are TGTGCCAGCTCACCACCAGGCAGGGGGCCGTCCTACGAGCAGTACTTC. The chain employs TRBV18 and TRBJ2-7, with 8 bases aligning to TRBD1. V shed 0 bases, J shed 1 base, and the junction held 5 bases outside the gene matches. Germline CDR1 reads KGHSH; CDR2 reads LQKENI. This CDR3 comprises 16 residues.